The 30 T cell receptor beta chains presented below share a single source sample, sequenced in a study of T cell responses to AZD1222 COVID-19 vaccine. Clones were read by immunoSEQ multiplex PCR, and TCRdb kept only the in-frame ones, dropping some. The sample carries under 150,000 clones, about nine tenths recorded once. This material consisted of peripheral blood, taken 28 days after the second AZD1222 dose. The receptor source for this set is an adult who received the AZD1222 COVID-19 vaccine.

This clone has just one count. The chain recombines TRBV5-4 with TRBJ1-1, with D maybe TRBD1 (5 bases). The ends were cut back, 1 base at V and 4 bases at J, with 11 bases in the middle. In germline, CDR1 is SGHNT, CDR2 YYREEE (reference sequence). The CDR3 covers 14 residues. The CDR3: CASSLFREPTEAFF. The CDR3, as DNA: TGTGCCAGCAGCTTGTTCAGGGAACCCACTGAAGCTTTCTTT.

The chain is built from TRBV11-3 and TRBJ2-7; 10 nucleotides line up with TRBD2. Germline V CDR1 and CDR2: SGHNT, YENEEA. The CDR3 is made up of 15 amino acids. J gave up 3 bases and V 2 bases, and 4 bases lay outside the gene matches. This CDR3 is CASSLSLAGDYEQYF. CDR3 coding DNA: TGTGCCAGCAGCTTATCCCTAGCGGGGGACTACGAGCAGTACTTC.

V and J are TRBV2 and TRBJ1-1; D unclear. CDR3 length: 13 amino acids. Germline V gives CDR1 SNHLY, CDR2 FYNNEI. Trimming removed 7 bases at V and 0 bases at J, with 9 bases between. CDR3 amino acids: CASTGPVNTEAFF. In DNA form, the CDR3 reads TGTGCCAGCACCGGACCGGTGAACACTGAAGCTTTCTTT.

A single count supports this clone. The V and J genes are TRBV7-8 and TRBJ2-5, with D uncertain. Trimming stripped 1 base from V and 9 bases from J, with 15 bases between. The CDR3 contains 14 residues. CDR1 and CDR2 (germline): SGHVS, FQNEAQ. The chain's CDR3 is CASSLGGPLVAQYF. CDR3 DNA sequence: TGTGCCAGCAGCTTAGGAGGTCCCTTGGTGGCCCAGTACTTC.

V gene TRBV2 combines with J gene TRBJ2-1; TRBD2 matches at 11 bases. Germline CDR1 is SNHLY and CDR2 is FYNNEI. The V and J ends lost 6 bases and 2 bases, in that order; junction bases with no gene match: 6. CDR3 length: 16 residues. The CDR3 DNA is TGTGCCAGCAGAGACCCGGGACTAGCGGCCTACAATGAGCAGTTCTTC. It is translated as CASRDPGLAAYNEQFF.

The rearrangement links TRBV30 to TRBJ1-5, with no clear D. CDR1 GTSNPN and CDR2 SVGIG come from the germline V gene (reference sequence). The CDR3 consists of 15 residues. V was clipped by 0 bases and J by 3 bases, with 12 bases between them. CDR3 amino acids: CAWSVPQAPNQPQHF. CDR3 coding DNA: TGTGCCTGGAGTGTACCTCAGGCCCCCAATCAGCCCCAGCATTTT.

V and J are TRBV7-9 and TRBJ2-3, with unresolved D. The CDR3 contains 16 residues. The germline CDR1 and CDR2 sequences are SEHNR and FQNEAQ (reference sequence). V was trimmed by 5 bases and J by 1 base, leaving 16 bases between them. The CDR3 spells CASSPKAAGRTDTQYF. The CDR3, as DNA: TGTGCCAGCAGCCCTAAAGCTGCCGGACGCACAGATACGCAGTATTTT.

The CDR3 reads CASSPLVNYGYTF. The DNA for the CDR3 is TGTGCCAGCAGCCCTTTAGTCAACTATGGCTACACCTTC. J is TRBJ1-2 and V is TRBV14; no reliable D call. Trimming shortened V by 4 bases and J by 2 bases, and 8 bases separated the two germline ends. The CDR3 has 13 amino acids. Germline values: CDR1 SGHDN, CDR2 FVKESK.

This clone was counted once. This chain connects TRBV7-8 to TRBJ1-1, with TRBD1 as a possible D gene (5 bases). The CDR3 is 15 residues long. Germline CDR1 reads SGHVS; CDR2 reads FQNEAQ. V lost 4 bases and J lost 5, with 17 bases in between. The CDR3, as DNA: TGTGCCAGCAGCTCGATGAGGCAGGGAAGTACTGAAGCTTTCTTT. Protein: CASSSMRQGSTEAFF.

In its sample, this clone was seen once. This sequence joins TRBV27 and TRBJ2-1; D possibly matches TRBD1 or TRBD2 (5 bases each). Trimming took off 6 bases at V and 7 bases at J, with 16 bases between the two ends. This CDR3 spans 14 amino acids. In germline, CDR1 is MNHEY, CDR2 SMNVEV (reference sequence). The CDR3 DNA is TGTGCCAGCAGCCCCCGGGACGGCAGAAATGAGCAGTTCTTC. This encodes CASSPRDGRNEQFF.

This chain connects TRBV10-3 to TRBJ2-7; TRBD1 agrees at 8 bases. The V segment lost 4 bases and the J segment 4 bases; nucleotides outside the gene matches: 6. The CDR3 consists of 14 residues. Germline V gives CDR1 ENHRY, CDR2 SYGVKD. CDR3 loop: CAISVAQGEYEQYF. In DNA form, the CDR3 reads TGTGCCATCAGTGTAGCACAGGGGGAATACGAGCAGTACTTC.

This chain connects TRBV30 to TRBJ2-5, with TRBD2 matching 8 bases. The junction had 4 bases not matched to a gene; V was cut back by 5 bases and J by 5 bases. Looked up from germline, CDR1 is GTSNPN and CDR2 is SVGIG (reference sequence). The length of the CDR3 is 12 residues. Written as DNA, the CDR3 is TGTGCCTGGGCGCCGGGGGGGGAGACCCAGTACTTC. Amino acids: CAWAPGGETQYF.

CDR3 amino acids: CASSPPGLAGGTYEQFF. For the CDR3, the DNA is TGTGCCAGCTCACCACCGGGACTAGCGGGAGGTACTTATGAGCAGTTCTTC. The J gene is TRBJ2-1, the V gene TRBV18; 15 positions match TRBD2. Germline loops: CDR1 KGHSH, CDR2 LQKENI. The ends lost 0 bases at V and 8 bases at J; junction bases unmatched: 5. CDR3 length: 17 amino acids.

This chain uses TRBV9 with TRBJ1-3; 9 nucleotides line up with TRBD1. The germline V gene has CDR1 SGDLS and CDR2 YYNGEE. V lost 0 bases and J lost 3; bases outside the gene matches: 7. CDR3 length: 17 residues. Here the CDR3 reads CASSVATGGALGNTIYF. CDR3 coding DNA: TGTGCCAGCAGCGTAGCGACAGGGGGAGCCCTTGGAAACACCATATATTTT.

V is TRBV6-7 and J is TRBJ1-4, with a weak D call TRBD1 (5 bases). TRBV6-7 is designated an ORF whose function remains uncertain. This CDR3 region has 18 residues. Deletions cut 0 bases from V and 8 bases from J, with 22 bases between. For the CDR3, the DNA is TGTGCCAGCAGTTACTCGAACCCGGGGGGAAAACTAGGAGAAAAACTGTTTTTT. Translated: CASSYSNPGGKLGEKLFF.

The J gene is TRBJ2-5, the V gene TRBV24-1; no clear D gene. Germline V lookup: CDR1 KGHDR, CDR2 SFDVKD. This CDR3 has 15 residues. The ends were cut back, 4 bases at V and 2 bases at J, with 13 bases in the middle. CDR3 amino acids: CATSDARTAQETQYF. CDR3 nucleotide sequence: TGTGCCACCAGTGACGCCCGGACGGCACAAGAGACCCAGTACTTC.

The chain uses TRBV15 and TRBJ1-2; no definite D call. Per germline, CDR1 LNHNV and CDR2 YYDKDF (reference sequence). This CDR3 comprises 15 residues. V gave up 5 bases and J gave up 8 bases, with 21 bases separating them. CDR3 nucleotides: TGTGCCACCAGCGTACGGAAGGGATCCCTAGCCGGCTACACCTTC. It translates to CATSVRKGSLAGYTF.

The chain links TRBV27 to TRBJ1-2; 10 bases agree with TRBD1. Germline trimming cut 4 bases from V and 7 bases from J; bases unmatched to any gene: 9. The length of the CDR3 is 15 residues. In germline, CDR1 is MNHEY, CDR2 SMNVEV (reference sequence). CDR3 loop: CASSSPGTGEIGYTF. The CDR3 bases are TGTGCCAGCAGTTCACCTGGGACAGGGGAAATTGGCTACACCTTC.

This chain links TRBV2 with TRBJ1-2; TRBD1 matches 7 bases. The CDR3 contains 15 residues. After removal of 6 bases from V and 4 bases from J, the junction contained 11 bases not matched to a gene. CDR1 is SNHLY, CDR2 FYNNEI, per germline. The CDR3 coding sequence is TGTGCCAGCAGCCCGATCGGGACAGCAAGCTATGGCTACACCTTC. Its translation: CASSPIGTASYGYTF.

This clone has only a few counts. The genes are TRBV7-3 and TRBJ1-6; D is undetermined. V was shortened by 0 bases and J by 8 bases, with 8 bases between the two germline ends. Germline V gene sequence: CDR1 SGHTA, CDR2 FQGTGA. The CDR3 length is 14 residues. CDR3 amino acids: CASSLTGFHSPLHF. The CDR3 DNA reads TGTGCCAGCAGCTTAACCGGGTTCCATTCACCCCTCCACTTT.

The V call is TRBV9, the J call TRBJ2-1; 14 bases agree with TRBD2. CDR1 is SGDLS, CDR2 YYNGEE, per germline. V lost 4 bases and J lost 8; bases outside the gene matches: 8. The CDR3 covers 16 residues. In DNA, the CDR3 is TGTGCCAGCAGCCGGGGGACTAGCGGGAGTGTCGATGAGCAGTTCTTC. Translation gives CASSRGTSGSVDEQFF.

J is TRBJ2-7 and V is TRBV30; possibly TRBD1 for D (5 bases). This CDR3 has 14 amino acids. Trimming left V 2 bases short and J 0 bases short, with 11 bases between. Germline V CDR1 and CDR2: GTSNPN, SVGIG (reference sequence). The CDR3 DNA sequence: TGTGCCTGGAGTTTCGGACACTACTCCTACGAGCAGTACTTC. The encoded protein is CAWSFGHYSYEQYF. Supplemented by reference TRBV30 and TRBJ2-7, the full variable domain reads SQTIHQWPATLVQPVGSPLSLECTVEGTSNPNLYWYRQAAGRGLQLLFYSVGIGQISSEVPQNLSASRPQDRQFILSSKKLLLSDSGFYLCAWSFGHYSYEQYFGPGTRLTVT.

V gene TRBV6-5 combines with J gene TRBJ2-7; 8 bases are shared with TRBD2. Germline CDR1 MNHEY, CDR2 SVGAGI. V lost 2 bases, J lost 3 bases, and 6 bases stayed unmatched. This CDR3 comprises 15 residues. Here the CDR3 reads CASSYGRGASYEQYF. The DNA of the CDR3 is TGTGCCAGCAGTTACGGGCGGGGGGCGAGCTACGAGCAGTACTTC.

This chain joins TRBV7-2 and TRBJ2-7; TRBD2 matches 7 bases. Per germline, CDR1 SGHTA and CDR2 FQGNSA. This CDR3 has 14 amino acids. V shed 5 bases, J shed 3 bases, and the junction held 7 bases outside the gene matches. The CDR3 region is CASSLTSQFYEQYF. As DNA, the CDR3 is TGTGCCAGCAGCCTGACTAGCCAGTTCTACGAGCAGTACTTC.

The CDR3 DNA reads as TGTGCCATCAGGAACAGCGACTTAACCTACAATGAGCAGTTCTTC. Amino acid sequence: CAIRNSDLTYNEQFF. The rearrangement joins TRBV10-3 to TRBJ2-1; D not resolved. Germline V lookup: CDR1 ENHRY, CDR2 SYGVKD. This CDR3 has 15 amino acids. V lost 6 bases and J 2 bases, leaving 14 bases between the germline ends.

The rearrangement joins TRBV3-1 (or the pseudogene TRBV3-2) to TRBJ2-1, with D uncertain. The germline V and J ends were trimmed by 1 base and 8 bases, with 9 bases remaining between them. The CDR3 covers 13 residues. In germline, CDR1 is LGHDT, CDR2 YNNKEL (reference sequence). CDR3 sequence: CASSQGTIDEQFF. The DNA of the CDR3 is TGTGCCAGCAGCCAAGGGACGATTGATGAGCAGTTCTTC.

This chain uses TRBV11-3 with TRBJ2-7; D not resolved. CDR3 length: 13 residues. Germline V gene lookup returns CDR1 SGHNT and CDR2 YENEEA. V was clipped by 1 base and J by 5 bases, with 9 bases between them. CDR3 in DNA: TGTGCCAGCAGCTTAGGGCCTCCCCACGAGCAGTACTTC. This encodes CASSLGPPHEQYF.

The chain joins TRBV11-3 to TRBJ1-4, with a possible D match to TRBD1 (6 bases). V lost 0 bases to trimming and J lost 14 bases, with 13 bases between them. The CDR3 is 13 residues long. The germline CDR1 and CDR2 sequences are SGHNT and YENEEA. CDR3 DNA sequence: TGTGCCAGCAGCTTAGAGGCGGACAGACCCCTGTTTTTT. It specifies CASSLEADRPLFF.

The CDR3 sequence: CATSDRVGNVETQYF. The DNA of the CDR3 is TGTGCCACCAGTGATAGGGTCGGGAATGTTGAGACCCAGTACTTC. The chain is built from TRBV24-1 and TRBJ2-5, with TRBD2 as a possible D gene (5 bases). The germline CDR1 and CDR2 sequences are KGHDR and SFDVKD. Trimming stripped 3 bases from V and 5 bases from J, with 15 bases between. This CDR3 is 15 amino acids long.

The J gene is TRBJ1-1, the V gene TRBV30; D is undetermined. Germline V CDR1 and CDR2: GTSNPN, SVGIG (reference sequence). There are 12 residues in the CDR3. V was cut by 3 bases and J by 4 bases, with 9 bases left in between. The CDR3 reads CAWRAGGTEAFF. The CDR3 DNA follows: TGTGCCTGGAGGGCAGGTGGCACTGAAGCTTTCTTT. The whole variable domain, filled in from reference TRBV30 and TRBJ1-1, reads SQTIHQWPATLVQPVGSPLSLECTVEGTSNPNLYWYRQAAGRGLQLLFYSVGIGQISSEVPQNLSASRPQDRQFILSSKKLLLSDSGFYLCAWRAGGTEAFFGQGTRLTVV.